The T cell receptor beta chain described here comes from a study of blood T cell repertoires in COVID-19. Study overall: COVID-19 samples collected from the United States, Italy and Spain covered acute and convalescent phases.

Cohorts were based on clinical histories the participants reported. Either two negative PCRs, clearance, or symptom resolution qualified Cohort 3 donors as recovered. Methods used by the authors: Counts of nucleated cells, estimated from reference gene primer amplification, were obtained. Using immunoSEQ multiplex PCR, the repertoire was profiled, and TCRdb retains in-frame clones only, with some absent. The D gene and trimming were derived from the DNA, and the V and J assignments and clone size from that table. The table has 150,000 to 200,000 clones, roughly 85% seen once. Germline V gene sequence: CDR1 SNHLY, CDR2 FYNNEI. The CDR3 covers 13 residues. V was trimmed by 4 bases and J by 12 bases, leaving 19 bases between them.

This chain connects TRBV2 to TRBJ2-7; D is possibly TRBD2 (5 bases). The sequenced material came from PBMCs or T cells enriched from blood (not recorded which). The receptor was isolated from a woman younger than 35 who had recovered from COVID-19. This CDR3 reads CASSATAGESWYF. The CDR3 bases are TGTGCCAGCAGTGCCACGGCTGGGGAGTCGTGGTACTTC.